This T cell receptor (beta chain) comes out of a study of CD8+ T cells in alopecia areata. RNA extraction and reverse transcription yielded cDNA as sequencing template. Some clones are missing from TCRdb's copy, which holds only in-frame ones; the method was immunoSEQ multiplex PCR. The data show 150,000 to 200,000 clones, less than 70% seen once. Noted treatment: oral pan-JAK inhibitor, 5-10 mg twice daily. PBMCs yielded sorted CD4+ and CD8+ T cells. The sequence was obtained from a human donor with alopecia areata. This sample comprised CD4+ T cells sorted from blood, obtained at approximately week 50, from a patient treated with tofacitinib.

In nucleotides, the CDR3 is TGTGCCAGCAAGGATAGCAATCAGCCCCAGCATTTT. This codes for CASKDSNQPQHF. The V and J genes are TRBV6-6 and TRBJ1-5; D remains ambiguous. The germline V gene has CDR1 MNHNY and CDR2 SVGAGI (reference sequence). The CDR3 contains 12 residues. The V end lost 7 bases, the J end lost 0 bases, and 4 bases lay between the germline ends.